The text below deals with one TCR beta chain. Unmatched junction bases numbered 14, after V lost 0 bases and J lost 0 bases. This CDR3 is 20 amino acids long. CDR1 and CDR2 from the germline V gene are SQVTM and ANQGSEA. These data belong to a study of blood T cell repertoires in COVID-19. Clones were sequenced by immunoSEQ multiplex PCR, and TCRdb holds only the in-frame ones, with some missing. The sample lists some 120,000 clones; 80% were seen once. The genes are TRBV29-1 and TRBJ2-3, with TRBD2 identical over 11 bases. Source material: peripheral blood. This receptor was obtained from a human donor in a cohort sampled during active COVID-19. CDR3 sequence (DNA): TGCAGCGTTGAAGATCCAACTAGCGGGGGTCCAGCATCTAGCACAGATACGCAGTATTTT. Translation: CSVEDPTSGGPASSTDTQYF.